These T cell receptor beta chains were read from a single sample in a study of CD8+ T cells in alopecia areata. Assay: immunoSEQ multiplex PCR; the TCRdb copy retains only in-frame clones and omits some. Of around 210,000 clones in the sample, over 60% are singletons; the top ten hold about 4%. The specimen was CD4+ T cells sorted from blood, collected at week 4, from a patient treated with tofacitinib. These TCRs come from a human donor with alopecia areata. CDR3s include the opening cysteine and the closing phenylalanine or tryptophan. The order of the fields is clone size, J gene, V gene, D gene, CDR3 DNA, CDR3 protein. A D gene is named only where the DNA matches it firmly. The size entry is marked missing in some rows and otherwise reads once, few, many or a size class.

-,TRBJ2-1,TRBV7-2,-,TGTGCCAGCAGTTATGGGTTGGGCTCCTACAATGAGCAGTTCTTC,CASSYGLGSYNEQFF
-,TRBJ2-6,TRBV4-3,-,TGCGCCAGCAGCCAAGATTTCGGCGCTGGGGCCAACGTCCTGACTTTC,CASSQDFGAGANVLTF
few,TRBJ1-1,TRBV6-6,TRBD1,TGTGCCAGCAGCCACCTACAGGGGATGTCGGCTGAAGCTTTCTTT,CASSHLQGMSAEAFF
few,TRBJ2-7,TRBV6-5,-,TGTGCCAGCAGTCGACACCGACAATCCTACGAGCAGTACTTC,CASSRHRQSYEQYF
-,TRBJ2-5,TRBV5-1,-,TGCGCCAGCAGCTTGCTTCAAGAGACCCAGTACTTC,CASSLLQETQYF
-,TRBJ2-2,TRBV7-9,-,TGTGCCAGCAGCCCGACAGATATTGGGATCACCGGGGAGCTGTTTTTT,CASSPTDIGITGELFF
once,TRBJ2-5,TRBV7-2,-,TGTGCCAGCAGCTCGCTAGCACAAGAGACCCAGTACTTC,CASSSLAQETQYF
few,TRBJ2-7,TRBV4-3,TRBD2,TGCGCCAGCAGCCAAGATAGTAGCGGGGGCCATCGATCCTACGAGCAGTACTTC,CASSQDSSGGHRSYEQYF
-,TRBJ2-2,TRBV7-8,-,TGTGCCAGCAGCTTGGGACAATCCAACACCGGGGAGCTGTTTTTT,CASSLGQSNTGELFF
-,TRBJ2-3,TRBV20-1,-,TGCAGTGCTAGTCAACGAGATACGCAGTATTTT,CSASQRDTQYF
-,TRBJ2-7,TRBV5-7,TRBD1,TGTGCCAGCAGCTTGGAGGGTCCGGGACAGGGAATTTTGTACGAGCAGTACTTC,CASSLEGPGQGILYEQYF
-,TRBJ2-7,TRBV6-5,TRBD1,TGTGCCAGCAGAAATGGACAGGGCCCCTACGAGCAGTACTTC,CASRNGQGPYEQYF
-,TRBJ1-6,TRBV9,TRBD1,TGTGCCAGCAGCGCCGGACAGGGTGGGAGTTCACCCCTCCACTTT,CASSAGQGGSSPLHF
few,TRBJ2-5,TRBV18,-,TGTGCCAGCTCACTGTACCAAGAGACCCAGTACTTC,CASSLYQETQYF
-,TRBJ2-1,TRBV20-1,-,TGCAGTGCTAGCGGGGTCAATGAGCAGTTCTTC,CSASGVNEQFF
-,TRBJ2-2,TRBV7-2,-,TGTGCCAGCAGCTTAGCAGGGGCAGCCGGGGAGCTGTTTTTT,CASSLAGAAGELFF
few,TRBJ2-1,TRBV11-2,TRBD2,TGTGCCAGCACCTCAGCGGGGGGCGTGTTCTTC,CASTSAGGVFF
-,TRBJ1-6,TRBV6-6,-,TGTGCCAGCAGTTACTCCGGCAGCTCTTATAATTCACCCCTCCACTTT,CASSYSGSSYNSPLHF
-,TRBJ2-7,TRBV4-2,-,TGTGCCAGCAGCCAAGGTTCAGGCTCCTACGAGCAGTACTTC,CASSQGSGSYEQYF
-,TRBJ2-3,TRBV7-2,TRBD2,TGTGCCAGCAGCTTAGCGGCTAGCGGGGGCGGAGATACGCAGTATTTT,CASSLAASGGGDTQYF
few,TRBJ2-7,TRBV10-3,-,TGTGCCATCAGTGAGTCTGGGGCAGGGTGGAACGAGCAGTACTTC,CAISESGAGWNEQYF
-,TRBJ1-6,TRBV7-2,-,TGTGCCAGCAGCGTCCACGCCCAGGATAATTCACCCCTCCACTTT,CASSVHAQDNSPLHF
-,TRBJ1-6,TRBV9,-,TGTGCCAGCAGCGTAGGGAGGGACTATAATTCACCCCTCCACTTT,CASSVGRDYNSPLHF
few,TRBJ1-2,TRBV9,TRBD1,TGTGCCAGCAGCGCCGGGACAGAAATCTATGGCTACACCTTC,CASSAGTEIYGYTF
-,TRBJ1-5,TRBV29-1,-,TGCAGCGTTGAAGGGGGGGTTGGACAGCCCCAGCATTTT,CSVEGGVGQPQHF
-,TRBJ2-2,TRBV15,-,TGTGCCACCAGCGTAGACAGAACGAACACCGGGGAGCTGTTTTTT,CATSVDRTNTGELFF
few,TRBJ2-1,TRBV10-3,TRBD2,TGTGCCATAGGGACTAGCGGGGTCCCGGAGCAGTTCTTC,CAIGTSGVPEQFF
-,TRBJ2-7,TRBV30,-,TGTGCCCGCTACGTGGGGGACGGCGAGCAGTACTTC,CARYVGDGEQYF
-,TRBJ1-3,TRBV7-9,TRBD1,TGTGCCAGCAGCCCAGGGGGCCGGGACACCATATATTTT,CASSPGGRDTIYF
-,TRBJ1-1,TRBV29-1,-,TGCAGCGTCGTAAGAACAGGGAGGGAAGCTTTCTTT,CSVVRTGREAFF
few,TRBJ2-1,TRBV30,TRBD2,TGTGCCTGGAGTGTACCTAGCGGGGGGGCTTACAATGAGCAGTTCTTC,CAWSVPSGGAYNEQFF
few,TRBJ1-1,TRBV6-5,-,TGTGCCAGCAGTTACTCGAGTAGGTGGGTTAGACCTGAAGCTTTCTTT,CASSYSSRWVRPEAFF
-,TRBJ2-7,TRBV6-1,-,TGTGCCAGCAGTGAAAGTATGTTGGGCGAGCAGTACTTC,CASSESMLGEQYF
-,TRBJ1-5,TRBV30,TRBD1,TGTGCCTGGAGCGTGGGACAGTACAATCAGCCCCAGCATTTT,CAWSVGQYNQPQHF
-,TRBJ2-3,TRBV7-3,-,TGTGCCAGCAGCACCTCAACCACAGATACGCAGTATTTT,CASSTSTTDTQYF
-,TRBJ1-6,TRBV11-1,-,TGTGCCAGCAGCCTCTCGAGGGGCGCGGATAATTCACCCCTCCACTTT,CASSLSRGADNSPLHF
-,TRBJ1-2,TRBV27,TRBD1,TGTGCCAGCAGACGGACAGGAGGCTATGGCTACACCTTC,CASRRTGGYGYTF
-,TRBJ2-3,TRBV10-3,TRBD1,TGTGCCATCAGTGTTACACAGGGGGATACGCAGTATTTT,CAISVTQGDTQYF
-,TRBJ1-2,TRBV25-1,TRBD1,TGTGCCAGCAGTGAAGAGACAGGGAGAGGCTACACCTTC,CASSEETGRGYTF
-,TRBJ2-2,TRBV7-9,-,TGTGCCAGCAGCTCGACCTCCCGGAACGGGGAGCTGTTTTTT,CASSSTSRNGELFF
-,TRBJ2-7,TRBV29-1,-,TGCAGCAGAGACGGACCCTACGAGCAGTACTTC,CSRDGPYEQYF
once,TRBJ1-4,TRBV30,TRBD1,TGTGCCTGGACAATTACAGGGGGACGGGAAAAACTGTTTTTT,CAWTITGGREKLFF